This T cell receptor (beta chain) was found in a study of beta chain features in type 1 diabetes (dated 2018 in TCRdb). Context from the whole study: No differences in mean age, gender distribution, total cell number or subset yield were found between patients and healthy donors. Across all samples, some 100,000,000 sorted cells were examined, and cell number per subset correlated strongly with RNA yield. In the study, recently diagnosed type 1 diabetes patients and matched healthy donors were compared on the TCRB repertoires of their sorted circulating CD4+ T cell subsets. Whereas all 30 or so donors provided naive and central memory subsets, regulatory and stem cell-like memory subsets were isolated from just 8 patients and about eight healthy donors.

A single peripheral blood draw of around 0.11 L on average was collected from each donor into heparinised tubes. A BD FACSAria II was used to sort naive, central memory, regulatory and stem cell-like memory CD4+ T cells with a panel that included CD45RO, CCR7, CD25, CD127, CD95 and CD27. Every sorted population had a purity above 95%. PBMCs were separated immediately by Lymphoprep density gradient centrifugation and were stained directly, without being cultured. Samples were stained and sorted in pairs, with one healthy donor and one patient per experiment, so that batch effects were minimized. The entire amount of isolated RNA was reverse transcribed using the High Capacity cDNA Reverse Transcription Kit, so the sequenced TCRB transcripts were expressed ones. Deep immunoSEQ sequencing was performed on naive, central memory and regulatory T cell samples, with an average of roughly 4 million total reads per sample. Sorted cells were lysed in RLT buffer and RNA was extracted with DNase-treated RNeasy Micro or Mini kits, depending on cell number. To prevent cross-contamination, every cell subset was processed on its own, while patient and healthy donor samples were processed together. The immunoSEQ multiplex PCR was used to amplify TCRB sequences from cDNA, generating 87-bp fragments that spanned the CDR3 region. The amplicons were sequenced using the Illumina HiSeq platform. In the original analysis: Synthetic template baselines were used to correct PCR bias computationally, reads within Hamming distance 2 were collapsed, and singletons that could not be merged were discarded. Reads were aligned against IMGT to assign V, D and J genes, CDR3 length and insertions or deletions at six rearrangement sites. Within each subset, clonotype counts were normalized to sorted cell number, after which true diversity and Gini coefficients were computed with the tcR R package. The overlap coefficient, calculated on TCRB nucleotide sequences, was used to measure repertoire sharing. Entries here come from immuneACCESS through TCRdb and include only in-frame sequences with V and J called. Some clones fail to appear in such tables; in the studies checked, an unresolved V gene covers under half of the shortfall, and the cause of the remainder is unknown. The DNA was the basis for D and trimming; V, J and clone size are from that table. This sample is represented by some 350,000 clones; over 8.5% of them were singletons. The ten top clones hold approximately 0.6% of the sample.

The germline ends are 6 bases apart after V is trimmed by 4 bases and J by 0 bases. From the cysteine up to the phenylalanine, the CDR3 has a length of 13 residues. Of all the DNA, just the CDR3 is kept, 39 bases in frame from base 1. Reading the germline V gene (reference sequence) gives CDR1 LNHDA and CDR2 SQIVND. As regards this clone: The antigen this receptor binds is unknown. Per-base qualities were not stored, and no clone one base away is much larger.

On the study overall, not on this receptor specifically: Because small numbers of individuals were included in the HLA sub-analyses, any influence of HLA type on TCRB rearrangement was left unresolved. Because cDNA was sequenced instead of genomic DNA, activated cells with high expression could be over-represented, although the groups did not differ in activation or CD3 levels. Shorter templates might be favored by PCR, yet because patient and control samples were amplified and corrected together, any such skew would affect both groups equally. Naive, central memory and regulatory TCRB repertoires appeared more similar among patients than among healthy donors. Patients with type 1 diabetes made fewer insertions and deleted more nucleotides at VDJ recombination sites, implying thymic rearrangement abnormalities. In all four CD4+ subsets, TCRB CDR3 length was moderately but significantly shorter in type 1 diabetes patients.

This receptor was identified in a man under 40 with type 1 diabetes. Material: central memory CD4+ T cells from blood. Here the chain combines TRBV19 and TRBJ1-1, with the D gene not confidently named. The CDR3 reads CASSKQMNTEAFF. The DNA reads as follows: TGTGCCAGTAGTAAACAGATGAACACTGAAGCTTTCTTT.